The present T cell receptor beta chain was sequenced within a study of blood T cell repertoires in COVID-19. About the study: Acute and convalescent COVID-19 samples came from the United States, Italy and Spain.

Original analysis: Amplification from reference gene primers served as the basis for estimated nucleated cell counts. Repertoires were generated with immunoSEQ multiplex PCR, while TCRdb's copy carries only in-frame clones and drops some. V and J calls and clone size are those listed in that table; D and trimming were worked out from the DNA. The sample yields under 200,000 clones, about 88% seen once. This receptor was taken from a man in his forties with active or convalescent COVID-19. The source material was peripheral blood.

The CDR3 coding sequence is TGTGCCAGCTCGCCGGGACAGGGGGAGGAAAAACTGTTTTTT. Translation: CASSPGQGEEKLFF. The chain joins TRBV18 to TRBJ1-4, with TRBD1 identical over 11 bases. The CDR3 totals 14 residues. The trim removed 6 bases at V and 8 bases at J, leaving 5 bases unmatched. Germline V gene sequence: CDR1 KGHSH, CDR2 LQKENI.